This is a list of T cell receptor beta chains from one sample in a study of identical twins. TCRdb re-analysed the 5' RACE reads in MiXCR, keeping a single row per CDR3 protein. The sample holds 550,000 to 700,000 distinct CDR3 sequences, 7.5% to 10% seen once. The data were also submitted as part of a second study, on yellow fever vaccine responses in identical twins.

Sequencing was performed on PBMCs. Receptors were obtained from a woman between 18 and 30 years old in good health. CDR3s include the opening cysteine and the closing phenylalanine or tryptophan. A D gene is named only where the DNA matches it firmly. Size values are once, few and many counts, or a class for expanded clones, and some rows have none.

d_call j_call v_call clone_size cdr3_aa cdr3_nt
. TRBJ2-2 TRBV7-8 few CASSLGRGEGSSGELFF TGTGCCAGCAGCTTAGGCCGCGGGGAAGGGTCCTCCGGGGAGCTGTTTTTT
TRBD2 TRBJ2-2 TRBV15 . CATRRAGTNTGELFF TGTGCCACCAGGAGAGCGGGAACGAACACCGGGGAGCTGTTTTTT
. TRBJ2-3 TRBV14 . CASSQDYSTDTQYF TGTGCCAGCAGCCAAGACTACAGCACAGATACGCAGTATTTT
. TRBJ2-3 TRBV20-1 . CCARSQGHTLTDTQYF TGCTGTGCTAGATCACAGGGCCACACACTCACAGATACGCAGTATTTT
TRBD1 TRBJ2-7 TRBV6-1 few CASRSDRVDYEQYF TGTGCCAGCAGGTCGGACAGGGTGGACTACGAGCAGTACTTC
TRBD2 TRBJ2-7 TRBV5-4 many CASSLIAGEQYF TGTGCCAGCAGCTTGATAGCGGGGGAGCAGTACTTC
TRBD2 TRBJ2-7 TRBV6-1 many CASSASGGPYEQYF TGTGCCAGCAGTGCTAGCGGGGGCCCCTACGAGCAGTACTTC
. TRBJ1-1 TRBV19 few CASSIGRNTEAFF TGTGCCAGTAGTATCGGGAGGAACACTGAAGCTTTCTTT
TRBD1 TRBJ2-7 TRBV18 many CASSPGTGLGEQYF TGTGCCAGCTCACCGGGGACAGGGCTGGGGGAGCAGTACTTC
TRBD1 TRBJ1-4 TRBV5-5 . CASRTGPGATNEKLFF TGTGCCAGCAGGACAGGGCCAGGGGCAACTAATGAAAAACTGTTTTTT
. TRBJ2-1 TRBV2 few CASSEVLGNYEQFF TGTGCCAGCAGTGAAGTTTTAGGGAACTATGAGCAGTTCTTC
TRBD2 TRBJ2-1 TRBV5-1 many CASLESTSGVGNEQFF TGCGCCAGCCTTGAGTCAACTAGCGGGGTGGGGAATGAGCAGTTCTTC
TRBD2 TRBJ2-3 TRBV7-9 . CASSLAASGSTDTQYF TGTGCCAGCAGCTTAGCCGCTAGCGGGAGCACAGATACGCAGTATTTT
. TRBJ2-7 TRBV29-1 . CSVVGDPTYEQYF TGCAGCGTTGTGGGTGATCCGACCTACGAGCAGTACTTC
. TRBJ2-1 TRBV20-1 few CSARVQFSVVYYNEQFF TGCAGTGCTAGAGTTCAGTTTTCTGTCGTTTATTACAATGAGCAGTTCTTC
. TRBJ2-3 TRBV4-1 . CASSQTPRQWVPDTQYF TGCGCCAGCAGCCAGACCCCTAGACAGTGGGTCCCAGATACGCAGTATTTT
. TRBJ2-7 TRBV7-8 few CASSHRPGLLAGVEQYF TGTGCCAGCAGTCACCGACCGGGACTCCTGGCGGGTGTGGAGCAGTACTTC
. TRBJ1-4 TRBV12-3/TRBV12-4 few CASSPLKAAAEKLFF TGTGCCAGCAGCCCCCTCAAGGCGGCGGCAGAAAAACTGTTTTTT
. TRBJ2-1 TRBV12-5 many CASGFTQAVPDNEQFF TGTGCTAGTGGTTTTACCCAAGCCGTCCCGGATAATGAGCAGTTCTTC
. TRBJ2-7 TRBV20-1 . CSASWQSSYEQYF TGCAGTGCTAGTTGGCAGAGCTCCTACGAGCAGTACTTC
. TRBJ2-3 TRBV7-2 few CASSLGGNPPDTQYF TGTGCCAGCAGCTTAGGCGGGAACCCTCCAGATACGCAGTATTTT
TRBD1 TRBJ2-5 TRBV15 . CATSRSTGAQETQYF TGTGCCACCAGCAGATCTACAGGGGCCCAAGAGACCCAGTACTTC
TRBD1 TRBJ1-2 TRBV28 . CASSYGQGGYGYTF TGTGCCAGCTCCTACGGACAGGGGGGCTATGGCTACACCTTC
TRBD2 TRBJ2-7 TRBV3-1 . CASSQGPGGPGEQYF TGTGCCAGCAGCCAAGGGCCGGGAGGGCCAGGCGAGCAGTACTTC